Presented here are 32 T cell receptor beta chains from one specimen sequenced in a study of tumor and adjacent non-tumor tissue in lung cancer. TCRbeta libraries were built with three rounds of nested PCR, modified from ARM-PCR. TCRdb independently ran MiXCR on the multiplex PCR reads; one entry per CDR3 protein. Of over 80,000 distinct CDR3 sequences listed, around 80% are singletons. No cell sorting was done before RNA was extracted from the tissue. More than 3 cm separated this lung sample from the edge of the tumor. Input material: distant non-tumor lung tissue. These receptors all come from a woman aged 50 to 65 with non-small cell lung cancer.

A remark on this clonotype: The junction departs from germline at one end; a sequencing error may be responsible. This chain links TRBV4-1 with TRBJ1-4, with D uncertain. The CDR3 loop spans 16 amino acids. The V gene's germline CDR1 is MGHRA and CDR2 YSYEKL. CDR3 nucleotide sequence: TGCACCAGCAGCCAAGATATGCAGTCCTCTGATGAAAAACTGTTTTTT. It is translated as CTSSQDMQSSDEKLFF.

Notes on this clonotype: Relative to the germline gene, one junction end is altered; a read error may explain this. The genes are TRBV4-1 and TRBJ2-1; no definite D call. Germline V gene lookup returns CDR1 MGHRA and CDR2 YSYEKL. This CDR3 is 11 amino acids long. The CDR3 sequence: CTSRTIGEQFF. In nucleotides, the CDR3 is TGCACCAGCAGGACCATAGGCGAGCAATTCTTC.

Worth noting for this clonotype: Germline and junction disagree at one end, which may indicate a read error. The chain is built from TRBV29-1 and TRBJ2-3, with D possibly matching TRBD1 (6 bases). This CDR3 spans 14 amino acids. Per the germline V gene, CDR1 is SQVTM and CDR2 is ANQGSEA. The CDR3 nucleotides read TGCAGTGTTGAGGACAGTGTGTCCACAGATACGCAGTATTTT. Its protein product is CSVEDSVSTDTQYF.

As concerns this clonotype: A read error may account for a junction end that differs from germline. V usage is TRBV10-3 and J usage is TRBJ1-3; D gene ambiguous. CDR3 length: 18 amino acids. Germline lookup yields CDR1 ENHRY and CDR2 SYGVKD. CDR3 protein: CAVSESGGRFNSGNTIYF. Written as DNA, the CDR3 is TGTGCCGTCAGTGAGTCCGGTGGGAGATTTAACTCTGGAAACACCATATACTTT.

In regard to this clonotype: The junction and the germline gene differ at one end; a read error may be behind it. DNA for the CDR3: TGTACCAGCAGTCGGATTAGCGGGCGATCCTACGAGCAGTACTTC. Translating it yields CTSSRISGRSYEQYF. The chain employs TRBV6-5 and TRBJ2-7; TRBD2 matches 7 bases. This CDR3 region has 15 residues. The germline V gene encodes CDR1 MNHEY and CDR2 SVGAGI.

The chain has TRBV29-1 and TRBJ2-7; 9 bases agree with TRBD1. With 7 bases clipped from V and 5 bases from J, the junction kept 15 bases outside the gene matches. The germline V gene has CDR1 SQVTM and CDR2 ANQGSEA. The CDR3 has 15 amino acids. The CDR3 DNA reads TGCAGCGCTATAGGGACAGGGAAACTGCTTGACGAGCAGTACTTC. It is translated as CSAIGTGKLLDEQYF.

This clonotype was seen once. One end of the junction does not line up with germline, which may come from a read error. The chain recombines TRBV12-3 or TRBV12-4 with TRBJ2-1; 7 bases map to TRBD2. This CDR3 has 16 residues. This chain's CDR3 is CVSSLDRAGRPQDQFF. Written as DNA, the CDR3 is TGTGTCAGCAGTTTAGATCGAGCGGGAAGGCCACAGGATCAGTTCTTC.

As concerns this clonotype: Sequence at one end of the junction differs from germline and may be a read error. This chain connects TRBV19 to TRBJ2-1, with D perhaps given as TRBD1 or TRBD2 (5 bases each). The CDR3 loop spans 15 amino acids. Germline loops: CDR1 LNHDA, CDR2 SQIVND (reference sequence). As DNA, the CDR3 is TGTGCCAGTATTATTGGGGGAAGCTCCTACAATAAGCAGTTCTTC. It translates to CASIIGGSSYNKQFF.

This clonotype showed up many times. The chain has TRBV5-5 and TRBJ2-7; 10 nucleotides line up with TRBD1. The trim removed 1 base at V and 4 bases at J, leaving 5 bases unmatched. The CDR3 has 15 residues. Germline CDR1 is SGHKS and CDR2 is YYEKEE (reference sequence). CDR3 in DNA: TGTGCCAGCAGCTTGTCGGGACAGGGGAATTACGAGCAGTACTTC. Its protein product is CASSLSGQGNYEQYF.

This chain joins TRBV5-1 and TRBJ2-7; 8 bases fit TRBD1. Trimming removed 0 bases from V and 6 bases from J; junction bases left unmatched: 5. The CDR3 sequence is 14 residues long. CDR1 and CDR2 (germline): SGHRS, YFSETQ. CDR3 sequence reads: CASSLARTGLEQYF. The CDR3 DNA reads TGCGCCAGCAGCTTGGCCCGGACAGGGCTCGAGCAGTACTTC.

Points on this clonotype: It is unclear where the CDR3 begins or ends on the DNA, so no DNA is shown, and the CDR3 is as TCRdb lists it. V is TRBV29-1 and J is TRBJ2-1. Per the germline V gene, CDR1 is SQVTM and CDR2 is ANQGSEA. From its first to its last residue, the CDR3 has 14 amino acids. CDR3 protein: CSVVGRGSYNEQIF.

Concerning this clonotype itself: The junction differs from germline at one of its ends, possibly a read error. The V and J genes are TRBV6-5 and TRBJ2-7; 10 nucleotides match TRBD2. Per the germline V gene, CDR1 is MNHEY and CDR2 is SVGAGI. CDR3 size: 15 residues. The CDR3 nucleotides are TGTGCCAGCAGTTACTGCGGGCTAGCGGGAGACGAGCAATACTTC. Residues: CASSYCGLAGDEQYF.

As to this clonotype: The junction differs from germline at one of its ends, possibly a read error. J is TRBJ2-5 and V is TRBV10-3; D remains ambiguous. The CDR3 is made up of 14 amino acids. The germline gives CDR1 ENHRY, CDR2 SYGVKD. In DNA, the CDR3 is TGTGCCACCAGTATAGTGGGGTCCCAAGGGACCCAGTACTTC. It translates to CATSIVGSQGTQYF.

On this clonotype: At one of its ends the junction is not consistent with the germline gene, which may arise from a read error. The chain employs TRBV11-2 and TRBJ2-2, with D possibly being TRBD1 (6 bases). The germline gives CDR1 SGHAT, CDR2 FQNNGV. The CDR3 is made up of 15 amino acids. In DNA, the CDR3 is TGTGCCAGCACCTTAGCGAGAGGGGACACCGGGGAGCTGTTTTTC. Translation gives CASTLARGDTGELFF.

CDR3 bases: TGTGCCAGCAGGCACTCCTCGGGGCAAGGGGGGGACAATGAGCAGTTCTTC. Translating gives CASRHSSGQGGDNEQFF. The J gene is TRBJ2-1, the V gene TRBV6-5, with D perhaps matching TRBD2 (7 bases). There are 17 residues in the CDR3. CDR1 and CDR2 (germline): MNHEY, SVGAGI. Trimming took 6 bases from V and 5 from J, leaving 23 bases between them.

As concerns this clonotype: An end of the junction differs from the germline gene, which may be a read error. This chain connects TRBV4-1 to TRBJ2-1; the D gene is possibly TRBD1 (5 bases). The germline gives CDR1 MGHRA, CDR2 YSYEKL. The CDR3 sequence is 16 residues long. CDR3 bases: TGCACCAGCAGTCAAGGACACCTTGTGACCTACAATGAGCAGTTCTTC. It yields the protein CTSSQGHLVTYNEQFF.

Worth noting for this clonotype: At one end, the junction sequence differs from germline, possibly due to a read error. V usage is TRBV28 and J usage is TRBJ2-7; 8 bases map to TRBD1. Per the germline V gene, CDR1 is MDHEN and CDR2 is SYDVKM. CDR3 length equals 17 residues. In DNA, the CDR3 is TGTGTCAGCAGTCCTTGGACAGGGAACGTTCGAATAGGGGAGCAATACTTC. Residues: CVSSPWTGNVRIGEQYF.

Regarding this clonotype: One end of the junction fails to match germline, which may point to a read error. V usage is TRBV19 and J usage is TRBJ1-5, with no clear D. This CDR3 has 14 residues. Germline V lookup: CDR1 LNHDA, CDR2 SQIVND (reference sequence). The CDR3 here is CASSPSTWNQPLHF. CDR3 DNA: TGTGCCAGTAGTCCCTCTACATGGAATCAGCCCCTGCATTTT. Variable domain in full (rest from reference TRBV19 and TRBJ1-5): DGGITQSPKYLFRKEGQNVTLSCEQNLNHDAMYWYRQDPGQGLRLIYYSQIVNDFQKGDIAEGYSVSREKKESFPLTVTSAQKNPTAFYLCASSPSTWNQPLHFGDGTRLSIL.

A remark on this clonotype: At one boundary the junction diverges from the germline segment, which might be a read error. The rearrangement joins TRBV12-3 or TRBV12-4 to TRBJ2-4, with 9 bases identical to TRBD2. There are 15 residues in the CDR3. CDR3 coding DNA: TGTGCCAGCAGTTTCTGGCGGGAGGGCCGGGATATTCAGAACTTC. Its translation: CASSFWREGRDIQNF.

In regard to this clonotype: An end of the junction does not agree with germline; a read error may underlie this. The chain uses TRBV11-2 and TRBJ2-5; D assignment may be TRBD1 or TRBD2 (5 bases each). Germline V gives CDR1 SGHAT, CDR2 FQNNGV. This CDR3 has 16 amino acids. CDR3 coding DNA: TGTGCGAGCAGCTCCCTCTTGGGGACCCAGGTGGAGACCCAGTACTTC. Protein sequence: CASSSLLGTQVETQYF.

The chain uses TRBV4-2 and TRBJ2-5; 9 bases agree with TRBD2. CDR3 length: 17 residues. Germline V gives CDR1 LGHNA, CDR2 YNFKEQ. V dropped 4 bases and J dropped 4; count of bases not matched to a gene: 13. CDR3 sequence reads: CASSRVPSGIVGETQYF. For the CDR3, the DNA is TGTGCCAGCAGCCGAGTACCTAGCGGGATTGTAGGAGAGACCCAGTACTTC.

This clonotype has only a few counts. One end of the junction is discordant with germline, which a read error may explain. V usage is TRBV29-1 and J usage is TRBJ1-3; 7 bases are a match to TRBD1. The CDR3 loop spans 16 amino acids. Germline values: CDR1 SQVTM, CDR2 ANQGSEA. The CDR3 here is CSVESPGRDSGSTINF. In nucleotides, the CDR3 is TGCAGCGTTGAAAGCCCTGGCAGGGACAGTGGAAGCACCATAAATTTT.

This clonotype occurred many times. Here the CDR3 DNA reads TGTGCCAGCAGGAAGGGACAGGGGATGAACACTGAAGCTTTCTTT. Protein: CASRKGQGMNTEAFF. The V gene is TRBV2, the J gene TRBJ1-1, with TRBD1 matching over 10 bases. This CDR3 spans 15 amino acids. Per germline, CDR1 SNHLY and CDR2 FYNNEI. Trimming cost V 6 bases and J 0 bases; bases outside gene matches: 4.

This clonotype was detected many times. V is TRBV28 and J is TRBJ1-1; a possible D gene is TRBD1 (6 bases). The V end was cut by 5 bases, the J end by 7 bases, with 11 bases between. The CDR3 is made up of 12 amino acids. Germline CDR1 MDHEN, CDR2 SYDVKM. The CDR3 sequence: CASSGSGDEAFF. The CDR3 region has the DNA TGTGCCAGCAGTGGGTCAGGGGATGAAGCTTTCTTT.

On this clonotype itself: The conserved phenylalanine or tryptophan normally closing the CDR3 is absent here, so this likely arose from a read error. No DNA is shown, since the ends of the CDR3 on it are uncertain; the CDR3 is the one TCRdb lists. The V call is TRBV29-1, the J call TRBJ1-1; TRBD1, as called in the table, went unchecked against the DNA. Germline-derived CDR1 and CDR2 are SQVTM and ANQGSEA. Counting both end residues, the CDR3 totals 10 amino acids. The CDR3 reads CSVDTRQLHL.

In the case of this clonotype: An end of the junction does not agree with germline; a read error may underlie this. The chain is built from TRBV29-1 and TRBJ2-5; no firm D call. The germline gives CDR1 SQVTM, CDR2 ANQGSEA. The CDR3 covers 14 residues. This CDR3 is CRVELGTAHETQYF. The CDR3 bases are TGCAGAGTTGAGTTAGGAACAGCTCATGAGACCCAGTACTTC.

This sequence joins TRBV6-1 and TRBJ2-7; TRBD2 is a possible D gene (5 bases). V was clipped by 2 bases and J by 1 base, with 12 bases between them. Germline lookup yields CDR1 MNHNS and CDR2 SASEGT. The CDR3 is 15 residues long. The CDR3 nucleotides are TGTGCCAGCAGTGAAATAAAACGGGGATCCTACGAGCAGTACTTC. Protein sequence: CASSEIKRGSYEQYF.

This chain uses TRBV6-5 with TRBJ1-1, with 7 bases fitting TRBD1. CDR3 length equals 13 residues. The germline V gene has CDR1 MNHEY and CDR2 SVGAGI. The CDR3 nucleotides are TGTGTCACCAAGGACAGGTTGGGCCTTAAAACTTTCTTT. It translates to CVTKDRLGLKTFF.

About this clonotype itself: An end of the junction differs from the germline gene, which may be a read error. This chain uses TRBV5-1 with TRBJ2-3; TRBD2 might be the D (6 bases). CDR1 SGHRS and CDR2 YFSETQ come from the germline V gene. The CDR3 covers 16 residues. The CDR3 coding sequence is TGTGCCAGCACTACCGCGGGATCCCTTAGCACAGATACGCAGTATTTT. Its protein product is CASTTAGSLSTDTQYF.

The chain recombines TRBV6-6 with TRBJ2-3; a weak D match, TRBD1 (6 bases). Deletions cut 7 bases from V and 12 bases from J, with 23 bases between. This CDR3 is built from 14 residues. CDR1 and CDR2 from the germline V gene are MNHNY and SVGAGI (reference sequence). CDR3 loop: CASTEDSTTGTQYF. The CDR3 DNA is TGTGCCAGCACCGAAGATAGTACGACAGGTACACAGTATTTT.

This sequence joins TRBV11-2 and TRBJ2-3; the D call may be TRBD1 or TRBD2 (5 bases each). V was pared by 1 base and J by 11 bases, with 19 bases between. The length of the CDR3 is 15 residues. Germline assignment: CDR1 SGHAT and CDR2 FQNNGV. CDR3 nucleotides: TGTGCCAGCAGCTTAGGATCCCCAAGGGACCATATGCAGTATTTT. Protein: CASSLGSPRDHMQYF.

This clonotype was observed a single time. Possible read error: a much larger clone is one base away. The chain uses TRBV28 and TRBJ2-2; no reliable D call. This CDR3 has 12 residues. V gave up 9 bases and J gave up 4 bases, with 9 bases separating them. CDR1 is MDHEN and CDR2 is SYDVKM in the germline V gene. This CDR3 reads CARSTPTGELFF. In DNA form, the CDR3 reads TGTGCCAGGAGCACTCCCACCGGGGAGCTGTTTTTT.